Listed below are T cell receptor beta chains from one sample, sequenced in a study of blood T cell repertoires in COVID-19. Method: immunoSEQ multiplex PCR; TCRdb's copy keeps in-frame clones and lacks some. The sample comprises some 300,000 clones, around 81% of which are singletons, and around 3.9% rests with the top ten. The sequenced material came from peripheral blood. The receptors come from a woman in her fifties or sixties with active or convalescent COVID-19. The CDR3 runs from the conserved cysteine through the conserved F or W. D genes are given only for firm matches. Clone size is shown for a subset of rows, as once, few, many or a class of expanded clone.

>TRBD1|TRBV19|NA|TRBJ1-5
TGTGCCAGTAGTATAAGGGGGGACAGCCCAAATCAGCCCCAGCATTTT
CASSIRGDSPNQPQHF
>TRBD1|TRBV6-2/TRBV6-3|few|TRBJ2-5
TGTGCCAGCAGTTATCGACAGGGGAAAGAGACCCAGTACTTC
CASSYRQGKETQYF
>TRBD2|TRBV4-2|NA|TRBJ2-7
TGTGCCAGCAGCCGCCCGACTAGCGGGTCGTACGAGCAGTACTTC
CASSRPTSGSYEQYF
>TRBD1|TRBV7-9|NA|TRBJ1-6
TGTGCCAGCGGCGGACAGGGGGGGATCACGGCCCTCCACTTT
CASGGQGGITALHF
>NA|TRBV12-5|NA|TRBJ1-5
TGTGCTAGTGGTTTGGTGGCCCCAAGACAGGCGAATCAGCCCCAGCATTTT
CASGLVAPRQANQPQHF
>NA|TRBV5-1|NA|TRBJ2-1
TGCGCCAGTAACCGAGGTGGGGCTTCTGATGAGCAGTTCTTC
CASNRGGASDEQFF
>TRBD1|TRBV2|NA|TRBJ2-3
TGTGCCAGCGGGACAGGGAAGTTTCCGACGCAGTATTTT
CASGTGKFPTQYF
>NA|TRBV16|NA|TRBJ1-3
TGTGCCAGCAGCCAATCCAGGCCGACAAACACCATATATTTT
CASSQSRPTNTIYF
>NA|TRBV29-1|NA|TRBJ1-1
TGCAGCGTAGTACAGGCCCTGAACACTGAAGCTTTCTTT
CSVVQALNTEAFF
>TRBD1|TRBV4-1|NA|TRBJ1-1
TGCGCCAGCAGCCAAGGATGGACAGGGTCGGGGAACACTGAAGCTTTCTTT
CASSQGWTGSGNTEAFF
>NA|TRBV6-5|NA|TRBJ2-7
TGTGCCACCCAACCACCAGAGGCCTACGAGCAGTACTTC
CATQPPEAYEQYF
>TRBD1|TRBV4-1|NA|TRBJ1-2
TGCGCCAGCAGCCAAGAATGGACAGGGGTTGGCTACACCTTC
CASSQEWTGVGYTF
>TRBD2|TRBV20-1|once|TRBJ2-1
TGCAGTGCTAGTGGGATTCTGAGGGAGGGGATAAACAATGAGCAGTTCTTC
CSASGILREGINNEQFF
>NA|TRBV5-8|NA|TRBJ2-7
TGTGCCAGCTCGCACGGGAACCTACGCACCTACGAGCAGTACTTC
CASSHGNLRTYEQYF
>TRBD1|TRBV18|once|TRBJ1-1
TGTGCCAGCTCACCCGGGACAGGGGGCGCGTGGACTGAAGCTTTCTTT
CASSPGTGGAWTEAFF
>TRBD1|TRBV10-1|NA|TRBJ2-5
TGCGCCAGCTTCTCCGGGACAGGCCTCGGGGAGACCCAGTACTTC
CASFSGTGLGETQYF
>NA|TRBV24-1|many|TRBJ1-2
TGTGCCACCAGTGACCCTTATGGGGCGAATGGCTACACCTTC
CATSDPYGANGYTF
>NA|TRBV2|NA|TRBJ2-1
TGTGCCAGCAGTGACATACGTCCGGACAATGAGCAGTTCTTC
CASSDIRPDNEQFF
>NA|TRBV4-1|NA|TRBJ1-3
TGCGCCAGCAGCCAAGATAGGGGGGGAATCTCTGGAAACACCATATATTTT
CASSQDRGGISGNTIYF
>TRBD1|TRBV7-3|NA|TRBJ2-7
TGTGCCAGCAGCCTGGACAGGGGGCTCAATGACGAGCAGTACTTC
CASSLDRGLNDEQYF
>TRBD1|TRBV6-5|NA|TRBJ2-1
TGTGCCAGCAGGGGACAGCGCTCCTACAATGAGCAGTTCTTC
CASRGQRSYNEQFF
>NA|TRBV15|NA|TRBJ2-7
TGTGCCACCAGCAGCGACGAAGCGTATAGCTCCTACGAGCAGTACTTC
CATSSDEAYSSYEQYF
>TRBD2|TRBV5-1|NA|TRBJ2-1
TGCGCCAGCAGCGCGACTAGCGGCCTAGAGCAGTTCTTC
CASSATSGLEQFF
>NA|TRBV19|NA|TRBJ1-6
TGTGCCAGTAGGGGAGCTTATTCACCCCTCCACTTT
CASRGAYSPLHF
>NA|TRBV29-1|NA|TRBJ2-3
TGCAGCGTTGGTCTAGCAGGTGATACGCAGTATTTT
CSVGLAGDTQYF
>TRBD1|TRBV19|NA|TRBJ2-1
TGTGCCAGTGGCACCGGGACAGGGGATTACAATGAGCAGTTCTTC
CASGTGTGDYNEQFF
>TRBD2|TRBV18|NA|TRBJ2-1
TGTGCCAGCTCACCCCCCGGGACTAGCGGACGCAATGAGCAGTTCTTC
CASSPPGTSGRNEQFF
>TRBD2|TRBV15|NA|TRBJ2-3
TGTGCCACCAGCAGAGATTGGGCTAGCGGTACTAGCACAGATACGCAGTATTTT
CATSRDWASGTSTDTQYF
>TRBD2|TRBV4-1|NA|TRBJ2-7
TGCGCCAGCAGCCTGGGACTAGCGGGGGGCTACGAGCAGTACTTC
CASSLGLAGGYEQYF
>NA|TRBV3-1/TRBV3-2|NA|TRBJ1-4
TGTGCCAGCAGCCATTCCTATGTTAATGAAAAACTGTTTTTT
CASSHSYVNEKLFF
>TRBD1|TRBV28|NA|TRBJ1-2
TGTGCCAGCAGTGCCCGGACAGGGGGCAGCTATGGCTACACCTTC
CASSARTGGSYGYTF
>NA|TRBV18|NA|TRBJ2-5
TGTGCCAGCTCACCGATCCGGGGAGAGACCCAGTACTTC
CASSPIRGETQYF
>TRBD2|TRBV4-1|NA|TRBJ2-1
TGCGCCAGCAGCCAAGATGGGCTAGCGGGAGGGTATGAGCAGTTCTTC
CASSQDGLAGGYEQFF
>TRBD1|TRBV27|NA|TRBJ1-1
TGTGCCAGCAGTACCTCAGGGGGCTACACACGGTCGGAAGCTTTCTTT
CASSTSGGYTRSEAFF
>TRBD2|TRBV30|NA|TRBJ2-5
TGTGCCTGGAGTTCTCTAGCGGGAGGAGAGACCCAGTACTTC
CAWSSLAGGETQYF
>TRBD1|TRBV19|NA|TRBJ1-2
TGTGCCAGTAGTCCGGGACAGGGCTCCTATGGCTACACCTTC
CASSPGQGSYGYTF
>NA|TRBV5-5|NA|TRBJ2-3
TGTGCCAGCAGAGGAGCAGATACGCAGTATTTT
CASRGADTQYF
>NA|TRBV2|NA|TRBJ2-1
TGTGCCAGCAGTGGAAACAGGGTTTACAATGAGCAGTTCTTC
CASSGNRVYNEQFF
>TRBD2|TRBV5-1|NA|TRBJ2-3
TGCGCCAGCAGCTTGACTAGCGGGGACACAGATACGCAGTATTTT
CASSLTSGDTDTQYF
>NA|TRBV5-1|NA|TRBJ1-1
TGCGCCAGCAGCTTACAGGTGGAGAACACTGAAGCTTTCTTT
CASSLQVENTEAFF
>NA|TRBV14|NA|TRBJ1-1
TGTGCCAGCAGCCAAGTGCAGGGGCGGTGGGGTGAAGCTTTCTTT
CASSQVQGRWGEAFF
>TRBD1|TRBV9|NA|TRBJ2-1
TGTGCCAGCAGCTTCGGACAGGGGAGCAATGAGCAGTTCTTC
CASSFGQGSNEQFF
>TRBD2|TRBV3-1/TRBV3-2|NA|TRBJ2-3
TGTGCCAGCAGCGCTAGGCTAGCGGGATTTGGGTCAGATACGCAGTATTTT
CASSARLAGFGSDTQYF
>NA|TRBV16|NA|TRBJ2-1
TGTGCCAGCAGCCATCTTGCGGGACCCAATTCGGATGAGCAGTTCTTC
CASSHLAGPNSDEQFF